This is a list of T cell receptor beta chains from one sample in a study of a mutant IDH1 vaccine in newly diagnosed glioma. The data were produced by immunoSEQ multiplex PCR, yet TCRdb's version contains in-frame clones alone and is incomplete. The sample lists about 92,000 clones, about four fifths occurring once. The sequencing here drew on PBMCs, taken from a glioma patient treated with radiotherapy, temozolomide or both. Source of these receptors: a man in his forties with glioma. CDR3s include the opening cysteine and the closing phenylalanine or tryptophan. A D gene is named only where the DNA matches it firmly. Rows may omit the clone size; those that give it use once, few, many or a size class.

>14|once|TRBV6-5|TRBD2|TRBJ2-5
CASRFSGRGETQYF
TGTGCCAGCAGATTTAGCGGGAGAGGCGAGACCCAGTACTTC
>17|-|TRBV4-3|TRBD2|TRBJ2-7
CASSQVGGSQGPYEQYF
TGCGCCAGCAGCCAAGTTGGCGGGAGTCAAGGACCCTACGAGCAGTACTTC
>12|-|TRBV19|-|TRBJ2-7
CASSLSPYEQYF
TGTGCCAGTAGCCTCTCCCCCTACGAGCAGTACTTC
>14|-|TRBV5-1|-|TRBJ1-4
CASSLGSTNEKLFF
TGCGCCAGCAGCTTGGGATCAACTAATGAAAAACTGTTTTTT
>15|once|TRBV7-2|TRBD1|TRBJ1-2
CASSSRQGAPRGYTF
TGTGCCAGCAGCTCTCGACAGGGGGCGCCCCGCGGCTACACCTTC
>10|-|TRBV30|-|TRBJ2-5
CAWSQETQYF
TGTGCCTGGAGCCAAGAGACCCAGTACTTC
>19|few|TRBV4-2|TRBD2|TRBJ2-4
CASSQGVTSGTIAKNIQYF
TGTGCCAGCAGCCAGGGGGTAACTAGCGGGACAATAGCCAAAAACATTCAGTACTTC
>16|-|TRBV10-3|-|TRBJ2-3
CAINPGTPTSTDTQYF
TGTGCCATCAACCCCGGGACACCTACTAGCACAGATACGCAGTATTTT
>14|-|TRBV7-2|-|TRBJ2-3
CASSLERLTDTQYF
TGTGCCAGCAGCTTAGAGCGCCTCACAGATACGCAGTATTTT
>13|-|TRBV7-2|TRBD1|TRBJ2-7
CASSPRGYYEQYF
TGTGCCAGCAGCCCCAGGGGGTACTACGAGCAGTACTTC
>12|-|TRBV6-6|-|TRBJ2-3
CASSYFGDTQYF
TGTGCCAGCAGTTACTTTGGGGATACGCAGTATTTT
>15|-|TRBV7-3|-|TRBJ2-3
CASSRKGSSTDTQYF
TGTGCCAGCAGCCGAAAAGGGAGTAGCACAGATACGCAGTATTTT
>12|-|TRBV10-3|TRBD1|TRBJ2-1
CATTGTGTEQFF
TGTGCCACCACCGGGACAGGGACAGAGCAGTTCTTC
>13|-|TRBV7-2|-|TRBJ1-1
CASRGQPNTEAFF
TGTGCCAGCAGAGGACAGCCGAACACTGAAGCTTTCTTT
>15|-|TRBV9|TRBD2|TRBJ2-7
CASSVAAGGNYEQYF
TGTGCCAGCAGCGTAGCAGCGGGAGGTAACTACGAGCAGTACTTC
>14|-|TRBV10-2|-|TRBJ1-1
CASSESRARTEAFF
TGCGCCAGCAGTGAGTCGCGGGCAAGGACTGAAGCTTTCTTT
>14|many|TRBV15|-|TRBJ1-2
CATSRDVGGYGYTF
TGTGCCACCAGCAGAGATGTGGGTGGATATGGCTACACCTTC
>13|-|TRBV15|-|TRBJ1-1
CATSRGGVSEAFF
TGTGCCACCAGCAGGGGAGGGGTTTCTGAAGCTTTCTTT
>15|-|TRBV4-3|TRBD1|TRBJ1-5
CASSQERQGSEPQHF
TGCGCCAGCAGCCAAGAGAGACAGGGTAGTGAGCCCCAGCATTTT
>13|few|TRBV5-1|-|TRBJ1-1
CASKGGALTEAFF
TGCGCCAGCAAAGGGGGGGCCCTCACTGAAGCTTTCTTT
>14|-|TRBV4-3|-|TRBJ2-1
CASSPSRMGNEQFF
TGCGCCAGCAGCCCCTCCCGGATGGGTAATGAGCAGTTCTTC
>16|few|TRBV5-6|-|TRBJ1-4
CASSLGPGATNEKLFF
TGTGCCAGCAGCTTGGGCCCGGGGGCAACTAATGAAAAACTGTTTTTT
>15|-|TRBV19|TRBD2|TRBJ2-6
CASSISGTGANVLTF
TGTGCCAGTAGTATAAGCGGGACTGGGGCCAACGTCCTGACTTTC
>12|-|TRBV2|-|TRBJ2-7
CASSERRVEQYF
TGTGCCAGCAGTGAAAGGAGGGTCGAGCAGTACTTC
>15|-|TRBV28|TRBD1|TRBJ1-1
CASPPGTGSNTEAFF
TGTGCCAGCCCCCCGGGGACAGGGTCTAACACTGAAGCTTTCTTT
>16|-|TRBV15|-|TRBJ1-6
CATSRDQSGPQGALHF
TGTGCCACCAGCAGAGATCAATCGGGGCCCCAAGGGGCCCTCCACTTT
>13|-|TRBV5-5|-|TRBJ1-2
CASSLTPVDGYTF
TGTGCCAGCAGCCTGACCCCCGTCGACGGCTACACCTTC
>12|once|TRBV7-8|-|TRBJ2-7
CASSPVRNEQYF
TGTGCCAGCAGCCCAGTGAGAAACGAGCAGTACTTC
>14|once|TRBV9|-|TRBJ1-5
CASSPGGGRQPQHF
TGTGCCAGCAGCCCTGGGGGGGGCCGTCAGCCCCAGCATTTT
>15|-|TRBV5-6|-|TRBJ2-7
CASSFQGPKSYEQYF
TGTGCCAGCAGCTTTCAGGGACCCAAATCCTACGAGCAGTACTTC
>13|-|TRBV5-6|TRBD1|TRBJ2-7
CASSWDRVHEQYF
TGTGCCAGCAGCTGGGACAGGGTCCACGAGCAGTACTTC
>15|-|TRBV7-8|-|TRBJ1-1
CASSIVPTLNTEAFF
TGTGCCAGCAGCATCGTGCCCACACTGAACACTGAAGCTTTCTTT
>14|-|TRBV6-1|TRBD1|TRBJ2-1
CASRPTGGNNEQFF
TGTGCCAGCCGCCCGACAGGGGGAAATAATGAGCAGTTCTTC
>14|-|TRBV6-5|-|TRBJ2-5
CASSYQGAGETQYF
TGTGCCAGCAGTTACCAAGGGGCTGGAGAGACCCAGTACTTC
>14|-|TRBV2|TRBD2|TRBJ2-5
CASRVLAGGETQYF
TGTGCCAGCAGGGTACTAGCGGGGGGGGAGACCCAGTACTTC
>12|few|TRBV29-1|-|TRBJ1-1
CSVVGGRTEAFF
TGCAGCGTTGTTGGTGGCCGAACTGAAGCTTTCTTT
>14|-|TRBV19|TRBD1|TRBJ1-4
CASSMGQGGEKLFF
TGTGCCAGTAGTATGGGACAGGGCGGTGAAAAACTGTTTTTT
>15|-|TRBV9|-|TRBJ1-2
CASSVGQGPNYGYTF
TGTGCCAGCAGCGTCGGGCAGGGACCTAACTATGGCTACACCTTC
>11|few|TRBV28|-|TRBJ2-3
CASGPTDTQYF
TGTGCCAGCGGTCCCACAGATACGCAGTATTTT
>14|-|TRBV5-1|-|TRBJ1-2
CASSLDLSDYGYTF
TGCGCCAGCAGCTTGGATCTGTCAGACTATGGCTACACCTTC
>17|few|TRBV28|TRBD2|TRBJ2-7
CASSLGLLGLAGHEQYF
TGTGCCAGCAGTTTAGGCCTCCTAGGACTAGCGGGACACGAGCAGTACTTC
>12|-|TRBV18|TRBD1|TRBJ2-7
CASSLDREEQYF
TGTGCCAGCTCATTGGACAGGGAGGAGCAGTACTTC
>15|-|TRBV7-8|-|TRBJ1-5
CASTLQGSRNQPQHF
TGTGCCAGCACCCTTCAGGGCTCAAGGAATCAGCCCCAGCATTTT
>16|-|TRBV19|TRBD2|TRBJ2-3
CASSHQLAGSTDTQYF
TGTGCCAGTAGTCACCAACTAGCGGGGAGCACAGATACGCAGTATTTT
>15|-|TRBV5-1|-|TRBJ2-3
CASSLFGGSTDTQYF
TGCGCCAGCAGCTTGTTTGGGGGGAGCACAGATACGCAGTATTTT
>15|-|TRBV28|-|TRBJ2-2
CASRRQGGYTGELFF
TGTGCCAGCCGACGACAGGGAGGTTACACCGGGGAGCTGTTTTTT
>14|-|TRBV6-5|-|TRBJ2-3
CASSYSRSGDTQYF
TGTGCCAGCAGTTACTCGAGGAGCGGGGATACGCAGTATTTT
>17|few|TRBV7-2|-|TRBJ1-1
CASSLVGQKWLNTEAFF
TGTGCCAGCAGCTTAGTAGGGCAGAAATGGTTGAACACTGAAGCTTTCTTT
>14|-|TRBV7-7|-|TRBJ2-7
CASSVQGGSYEQYF
TGTGCTAGCAGCGTGCAGGGGGGTTCCTACGAGCAGTACTTC
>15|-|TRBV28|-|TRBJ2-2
CATDSIPTNTGELFF
TGTGCCACCGACAGCATTCCGACGAACACCGGGGAGCTGTTTTTT
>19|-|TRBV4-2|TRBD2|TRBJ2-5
CASSQGSGWELAAQETQYF
TGTGCCAGCAGCCAAGGCTCGGGATGGGAACTAGCGGCCCAGGAGACCCAGTACTTC
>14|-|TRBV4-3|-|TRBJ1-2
CASSQERAGDGYTF
TGCGCCAGCAGCCAAGAGAGGGCAGGGGATGGCTACACCTTC
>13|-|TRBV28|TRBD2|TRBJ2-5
CASRPSGRETQYF
TGTGCCAGCAGACCCAGCGGGAGAGAGACCCAGTACTTC
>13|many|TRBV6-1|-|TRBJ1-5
CASEKRGLQGQHF
TGTGCCAGCGAGAAAAGGGGACTTCAGGGACAGCATTTT
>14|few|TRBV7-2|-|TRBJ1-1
CASSWQGQGTEAFF
TGTGCCAGCAGCTGGCAGGGCCAAGGCACTGAAGCTTTCTTT
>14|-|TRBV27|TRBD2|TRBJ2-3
CASSLFLAGDTQYF
TGTGCCAGCAGTTTATTCCTAGCGGGAGATACGCAGTATTTT
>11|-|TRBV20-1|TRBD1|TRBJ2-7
CSARDRDRVPF
TGCAGTGCTAGAGATCGGGACAGGGTCCCCTTC